These 19 T cell receptor beta chains were sequenced from one sample in a study of spatial heterogeneity in lung cancer. Time point meaning: sample taken at primary tumor resection. Whole RNA from tumor, nontumor lung or frozen PBMC was sequenced unsorted. Each CDR3 protein gets one entry after TCRdb re-called the 5' RACE reads with MiXCR. The sample gives fewer than 25,000 distinct CDR3 sequences, 3% to 4% of which show up once; about 28% is in the top ten. Here the sequenced sample was PBMCs, taken at surgery. These receptors all come from a female donor with early-stage non-small cell lung cancer.

This clonotype was seen ten or more times. The J gene is TRBJ1-1, the V gene TRBV11-1, with D unresolved. The CDR3 loop spans 11 amino acids. Trimming took off 1 base at V and 8 bases at J, with 5 bases between the two ends. Germline CDR1 reads SGHAT; CDR2 reads FQDESV (reference sequence). CDR3: CASSLGAEAFF. CDR3 in DNA: TGTGCCAGCAGCTTAGGAGCAGAAGCTTTCTTT.

This clonotype has at least ten counts. The genes are TRBV12-3 or TRBV12-4 and TRBJ2-7; 11 positions agree with TRBD2. V was pared by 6 bases and J by 3 bases, with 7 bases of the junction left unmatched. The CDR3 totals 15 residues. CDR3 DNA: TGTGCCAGCAGGCTTCTAGCGGGGGGTGACTACGAGCAGTACTTC. Amino acids: CASRLLAGGDYEQYF.

This clonotype was found many times. The J gene is TRBJ2-5, the V gene TRBV5-1; D tentatively fits TRBD1 or TRBD2 (5 bases each). CDR3 length: 15 amino acids. The germline gives CDR1 SGHRS, CDR2 YFSETQ. Trimming removed 6 bases at V and 4 bases at J, with 19 bases between. CDR3 coding DNA: TGCGCCAGCACCCCCCGCCTTCCGAGGGGAGAGACCCAGTACTTC. This codes for CASTPRLPRGETQYF.

This clonotype was observed a handful of times. This rearrangement joins TRBV20-1 to TRBJ2-1; 8 bases fit TRBD2. Per germline, CDR1 DFQATT and CDR2 SNEGSKA (reference sequence). Trimming took 0 bases from V and 7 from J; bases not matched to a gene: 8. This CDR3 is 15 amino acids long. The CDR3 protein is CSARDRISGVNEQFF. The DNA of the CDR3 is TGCAGTGCTAGAGATCGGATTAGCGGGGTAAATGAGCAGTTCTTC.

This clonotype was seen repeatedly, ten times or more. The chain recombines TRBV20-1 with TRBJ1-6; 9 positions match TRBD1. The germline gives CDR1 DFQATT, CDR2 SNEGSKA (reference sequence). The CDR3 consists of 13 residues. The V gene end was trimmed by 2 bases and the J gene end by 8 bases; junction bases not matched to a gene: 1. The CDR3 region is CSARRDRDSPLHF. The CDR3 bases are TGCAGTGCTAGACGGGACAGGGATTCACCCCTCCACTTT.

Written as DNA, the CDR3 is TGTGCCTGGAGTGTCCTGGCGGGAGTCTACAATGAGCAGTTCTTC. It yields the protein CAWSVLAGVYNEQFF. The gene calls are TRBV30 and TRBJ2-1; the match to TRBD2 covers 7 bases. J gave up 3 bases and V 0 bases, and 5 bases lay outside the gene matches. Germline CDR1 GTSNPN, CDR2 SVGIG (reference sequence). CDR3 length equals 15 residues.

This clonotype was recorded at least ten times. J is TRBJ1-5 and V is TRBV28; a weak D match, TRBD1 (5 bases). The CDR3 extends over 17 amino acids. Trimming took off 2 bases at V and 4 bases at J, with 18 bases between the two ends. Germline CDR1 MDHEN, CDR2 SYDVKM. CDR3 amino acids: CASSLKGFWGRNQPQHF. CDR3 nucleotides: TGTGCCAGCAGTTTAAAGGGTTTTTGGGGGAGGAATCAGCCCCAGCATTTT. The whole variable domain, remainder taken from reference TRBV28 and TRBJ1-5, is DVKVTQSSRYLVKRTGEKVFLECVQDMDHENMFWYRQDPGLGLRLIYFSYDVKMKEKGDIPEGYSVSREKKERFSLILESASTNQTSMYLCASSLKGFWGRNQPQHFGDGTRLSIL.

This clonotype was counted many times. J is TRBJ2-3 and V is TRBV4-2; TRBD1 or TRBD2 may be the D gene (6 bases each). V gave up 0 bases and J gave up 4 bases, with 14 bases separating them. Germline assignment: CDR1 LGHNA and CDR2 YNFKEQ. The CDR3 has 16 amino acids. The CDR3, as DNA: TGTGCCAGCAGCCAAGAATGGGGGGCGCGATCAGATACGCAGTATTTT. As protein: CASSQEWGARSDTQYF.

This clonotype qualifies as medium-sized (0.01 to 0.1%). The rearrangement uses TRBV20-1 and TRBJ2-1; 7 nucleotides match TRBD2. The CDR3 totals 17 residues. V dropped 5 bases and J dropped 0; count of bases not matched to a gene: 13. Germline lookup yields CDR1 DFQATT and CDR2 SNEGSKA (reference sequence). This chain's CDR3 is CSAPNVPAGSSYNEQFF. The CDR3 nucleotides are TGCAGTGCTCCAAATGTTCCAGCGGGGAGCTCCTACAATGAGCAGTTCTTC.

This clonotype has a count of ten or more. The J gene is TRBJ1-5, the V gene TRBV27; the D gene is possibly TRBD1 (5 bases). The germline CDR1 and CDR2 sequences are MNHEY and SMNVEV (reference sequence). This CDR3 has 13 amino acids. The germline V and J ends were trimmed by 5 bases and 4 bases, with 9 bases remaining between them. DNA of the CDR3: TGTGCCAGCAGTAGGGGCAGGAATCAGCCCCAGCATTTT. Amino acid sequence: CASSRGRNQPQHF.

This clonotype occurred many times. This chain joins TRBV2 and TRBJ2-1; D ambiguous. The V end lost 5 bases, the J end lost 7 bases, and 6 bases lay between the germline ends. CDR3 length: 11 amino acids. Germline V gene lookup returns CDR1 SNHLY and CDR2 FYNNEI. CDR3 loop: CASSTVNEQFF. CDR3 sequence (DNA): TGTGCCAGCAGTACTGTGAATGAGCAGTTCTTC.

The V gene is TRBV12-3 or TRBV12-4, the J gene TRBJ2-7; 9 positions agree with TRBD1. The CDR3 has 14 residues. V gave up 6 bases and J gave up 5 bases; unmatched junction bases: 8. CDR3 in DNA: TGTGCCAGCAGCCCCAGGACAGGGGTGAACGAGCAGTACTTC. This translates into CASSPRTGVNEQYF.

Ten or more counts support this clonotype. The rearrangement links TRBV10-3 to TRBJ1-4, with 7 bases that match TRBD1. V was pared by 6 bases and J by 9 bases, with 7 bases of the junction left unmatched. Germline loops: CDR1 ENHRY, CDR2 SYGVKD. There are 13 residues in the CDR3. The CDR3 sequence: CAISGQDGKKLFF. CDR3 sequence (DNA): TGTGCCATCAGCGGACAGGATGGAAAAAAACTGTTTTTT.

This chain uses TRBV7-2 with TRBJ2-7; TRBD1 aligns across 10 bases. The CDR3 length is 13 residues. The germline CDR1 and CDR2 sequences are SGHTA and FQGNSA. V lost 4 bases and J lost 5; bases outside the gene matches: 2. The CDR3 region has the DNA TGTGCCAGCAGCTGGGACAGGGGTAACGAGCAGTACTTC. Translation: CASSWDRGNEQYF.

This clonotype was observed at least ten times. The chain employs TRBV6-5 and TRBJ2-1, with TRBD1 as a possible D gene (6 bases). The CDR3 has 15 residues. Germline V gene lookup returns CDR1 MNHEY and CDR2 SVGAGI. Trimming removed 2 bases from V and 1 base from J, with 9 bases in between. The CDR3 nucleotides are TGTGCCAGCAGTTACACCGGACAGTCCTACAATGAGCAGTTCTTC. Its translation: CASSYTGQSYNEQFF.

This clonotype was seen ten or more times. The genes are TRBV5-4 and TRBJ2-1; 7 bases match TRBD1. CDR1 SGHNT and CDR2 YYREEE come from the germline V gene (reference sequence). CDR3 length: 14 residues. Trimming at V came to 0 bases and at J to 5 bases, leaving 2 bases not matched to a gene. The CDR3 region is CASSLARGHNEQFF. The DNA of the CDR3 is TGTGCCAGCAGCTTGGCGAGGGGGCACAATGAGCAGTTCTTC.

This clonotype was seen at least ten times. V gene TRBV9 combines with J gene TRBJ1-3; TRBD1 matches 10 bases. Germline CDR1 is SGDLS and CDR2 is YYNGEE. Trimming cost V 3 bases and J 2 bases; bases outside gene matches: 5. The CDR3 runs 16 residues. The CDR3 is CASSATGGEAGNTIYF. The CDR3 bases are TGTGCCAGCAGCGCGACAGGGGGCGAAGCTGGAAACACCATATATTTT.

A note on this clonotype: One base away lies a much larger clone, so this may be a sequencing read error. The rearrangement uses TRBV14 and TRBJ2-1; 10 bases align to TRBD2. Germline loops: CDR1 SGHDN, CDR2 FVKESK. After removal of 8 bases from V and 3 bases from J, the junction contained 4 bases not matched to a gene. The CDR3 is 14 residues long. CDR3 in DNA: TGTGCCAGCTCCGGGACTAGCGACTACAATGAGCAGTTCTTC. Translated, it gives CASSGTSDYNEQFF.

This clonotype was found many times. The chain combines TRBV3-1 with TRBJ1-3; D is possibly TRBD1 (6 bases). Between the trimmed V and J ends, which lost 3 bases and 3 bases, there was a span of 9 bases. Germline V gives CDR1 LGHDT, CDR2 YNNKEL (reference sequence). There are 14 residues in the CDR3. The CDR3 bases are TGTGCCAGCAGCCATCAAGGGGGTGGAAACACCATATATTTT. Its translation: CASSHQGGGNTIYF.